These 14 T cell receptor beta chains originate from one sample sequenced in a study (dated by TCRdb to 2016 to 2017). The library was prepared using RT-PCR. The sequencing machine was an Illumina MiSeq. The public reads were reanalyzed by TCRdb: fastp trimming at Q25, MiXCR alignment, in-frame beta chains only. Each record represents a unique CDR3 protein, reported with the most common genes and DNA among its rows. The sample table lists more than 550,000 distinct CDR3 sequences, 13% to 15% of them with a count of one. The ten largest clonotypes hold 3.6% of the sample. Sequencing was carried out using memory CD4+ T cells from blood. These receptors originate from a female donor in good health, serving as a healthy control.

Many counts were recorded for this clonotype. The rearrangement joins TRBV5-5 to TRBJ2-1; D ambiguous. The germline V gene encodes CDR1 SGHKS and CDR2 YYEKEE (reference sequence). The CDR3 is 15 amino acids. V shed 0 bases and J shed 6 bases, with 13 bases lying between them. The CDR3 reads CASSLVMTASNEQFF. CDR3 nucleotide sequence: TGTGCCAGCAGCTTGGTGATGACGGCCAGCAATGAGCAGTTCTTC.

The chain joins TRBV12-3 or TRBV12-4 to TRBJ1-2; no reliable D call. The length of the CDR3 is 12 residues. V was pared by 10 bases and J by 6 bases, with 15 bases between. DNA of the CDR3: TGTGCCACAGAAGGCGCCCGAAATGGCTACACCTTC. The encoded protein is CATEGARNGYTF.

This chain joins TRBV28 and TRBJ2-7, with TRBD2 identical over 11 bases. CDR1 and CDR2 from the germline V gene are MDHEN and SYDVKM. The CDR3 runs 15 residues. V lost 3 bases to trimming and J lost 4 bases; unmatched junction nucleotides: 5. CDR3 sequence reads: CASSLRLAGRYEQYF. The CDR3 coding sequence is TGTGCCAGCAGTTTGAGACTAGCGGGACGATACGAGCAGTACTTC.

The rearrangement links TRBV5-1 to TRBJ2-1; perhaps D is TRBD1 or TRBD2 (5 bases each). The germline V gene has CDR1 SGHRS and CDR2 YFSETQ. The V and J ends lost 1 base and 0 bases respectively, with 8 bases between them. The CDR3 contains 15 residues. CDR3 sequence (DNA): TGCGCCAGCAGCTTGACGGGGCTCTCCTACAATGAGCAGTTCTTC. Translation gives CASSLTGLSYNEQFF.

This clonotype was seen only a few times. V is TRBV18 and J is TRBJ2-1; TRBD2 agrees at 8 bases. The CDR3 runs to 16 residues. V lost 0 bases and J lost 0; bases outside the gene matches: 1. Germline CDR1 KGHSH, CDR2 LQKENI. In DNA, the CDR3 is TGTGCCAGCTCACCACCCAGCGGGGGCTCCTACAATGAGCAGTTCTTC. It encodes CASSPPSGGSYNEQFF.

This clonotype was seen only a few times. The genes are TRBV6-1 and TRBJ1-1; D not certain. Trimming removed 8 bases at V and 4 bases at J, with 11 bases between. CDR1 and CDR2 from the germline V gene are MNHNS and SASEGT. There are 12 residues in the CDR3. The chain's CDR3 is CASGRVATEAFF. CDR3 sequence (DNA): TGTGCCAGCGGGCGGGTGGCCACTGAAGCTTTCTTT.

The chain is built from TRBV6-2 or TRBV6-3 and TRBJ2-5; D possibly corresponds to TRBD2 (5 bases). Germline CDR1 MNHEY, CDR2 SVGEGT. The ends were cut back, 5 bases at V and 5 bases at J, with 18 bases in the middle. The CDR3 covers 15 residues. CDR3 sequence reads: CASSLRGTTAETQYF. In nucleotides, the CDR3 is TGTGCCAGCAGTCTTCGGGGAACTACGGCGGAGACCCAGTACTTC.

This clonotype was detected ten times or more. The rearrangement joins TRBV12-3 or TRBV12-4 to TRBJ2-4, with 7 bases identical to TRBD2. CDR3 length: 18 amino acids. J lost 3 bases, V lost 3 bases, and 14 bases had no gene match. DNA of the CDR3: TGTGCCAGCAGTTTGTATGGGGAGGGCGGCAGCGGCAAAAACATTCAGTACTTC. Encoded protein: CASSLYGEGGSGKNIQYF.

This clonotype was observed a few times. The V call is TRBV3-1, the J call TRBJ2-1; 9 positions match TRBD2. V was pared by 1 base and J by 4 bases, with 11 bases of the junction left unmatched. Per germline, CDR1 LGHDT and CDR2 YNNKEL (reference sequence). This CDR3 has 18 residues. CDR3 nucleotides: TGTGCCAGCAGCCAAGTATCCCCTACTAGCGGGTCTTACAATGAGCAGTTCTTC. Protein: CASSQVSPTSGSYNEQFF.

The chain uses TRBV29-1 and TRBJ1-2, with 8 bases identical to TRBD1. Germline V gene data show CDR1 as SQVTM and CDR2 as ANQGSEA. The CDR3 covers 18 residues. The ends lost 4 bases at V and 4 bases at J; junction bases unmatched: 20. The CDR3, as DNA: TGCAGCGTTGTTCGCCCTGCCGGGCAGGGGGCTGGATCCTATGGCTACACCTTC. Translation gives CSVVRPAGQGAGSYGYTF.

The CDR3 reads CASSYDREQYF. Written as DNA, the CDR3 is TGTGCCAGCAGCTACGACCGCGAGCAGTACTTC. V and J are TRBV7-2 and TRBJ2-7, with unresolved D. The V end lost 4 bases, the J end lost 6 bases, and 7 bases lay between the germline ends. CDR3 length equals 11 residues. CDR1 SGHTA and CDR2 FQGNSA come from the germline V gene.

This clonotype was seen repeatedly, ten times or more. V is TRBV29-1 and J is TRBJ1-2; D gene uncertain. V was shortened by 5 bases and J by 7 bases, with 23 bases between the two germline ends. In germline, CDR1 is SQVTM, CDR2 ANQGSEA. The CDR3 is made up of 15 amino acids. The CDR3 sequence is CSVFLSGRRRSGYTF. The CDR3 nucleotides read TGCAGCGTTTTCTTATCCGGCCGACGGAGGAGTGGCTACACCTTC.

In its sample, this clonotype was seen a few times. The rearrangement links TRBV28 to TRBJ1-3, with D maybe TRBD1 (5 bases). CDR1 and CDR2 (germline): MDHEN, SYDVKM. CDR3 length equals 17 residues. V lost 6 bases and J 2 bases, leaving 20 bases between the germline ends. In DNA form, the CDR3 reads TGTGCCAGCAGCCCGCCAACCTTGGGACCCGCTGGAAACACCATATATTTT. It codes for CASSPPTLGPAGNTIYF.

This clonotype has ten or more counts. The chain is built from TRBV10-2 and TRBJ2-3; tentatively, D is TRBD1 (5 bases). CDR3 length: 13 residues. V was pared by 7 bases and J by 6 bases, with 14 bases between. The germline gives CDR1 WSHSY, CDR2 SAAADI. Here the CDR3 DNA reads TGCGCCAGCACGAAGGGGAAACTGGATACGCAGTATTTT. Its protein is CASTKGKLDTQYF.